This T cell receptor beta chain was recovered during a study of technical replicates of blood from a few donors (dated by TCRdb to 2015 to 2018). The library was prepared using the immunoSEQ multiplex PCR assay. This is the immuneACCESS table as TCRdb keeps it, with only in-frame sequences that have V and J called. A part of the clones is gone; compared with another copy, unresolved V genes explain less than half, and the rest is unexplained. This sample has about 74,000 clones in its table, and nearly 97% of those were observed once. Of the sample, about 0.36% falls within the top ten clones. On this clone itself: It has no known antigen specificity. Base qualities are not provided; no much larger clone lies one nucleotide away.

CDR1 and CDR2 were assigned from the germline V gene as SGHRS and YFSETQ. Cut back by 0 bases and 0 bases, the V and J ends lie 10 bases apart. Taken from cysteine to phenylalanine, the CDR3 has 15 residues. Only the CDR3 DNA is retained, 45 bases long and in frame from the first base. Sequences were obtained from T cells isolated from PBMCs. The sequence derives from a human donor in good health. Recombination linked TRBV5-1 to TRBJ2-7; tentative D gene TRBD2, with 5 bases matching. The DNA is TGCGCCAGCAGCTTGGCACTTGGACTCTCCTACGAGCAGTACTTC. Its coded protein is CASSLALGLSYEQYF. Here the CDR3 is joined to the reference TRBV5-1 and TRBJ2-7 genes, and the full variable domain is: KAGVTQTPRYLIKTRGQQVTLSCSPISGHRSVSWYQQTPGQGLQFLFEYFSETQRNKGNFPGRFSGRQFSNSRSEMNVSTLELGDSALYLCASSLALGLSYEQYFGPGTRLTVT.